The 3 T cell receptor beta chains presented below share a single source sample, sequenced in a study of regulatory T cells in long-lasting Graves disease. Time point given: persistent/refractory GD, antithyroid drugs over 5 years with positive TRAb. RNA isolated from PBMCs was used to make the TCR library. Researchers made TCR beta libraries by using iRepertoire HTBI primers and running Arm-PCR on CDR3 regions. TCRdb redid the calling of the multiplex PCR reads with MiXCR, one entry per CDR3 protein. The data contain 650,000 to 850,000 distinct CDR3 sequences, around 32% of them singletons. The material was peripheral blood mononuclear cells (PBMCs), obtained when the disease was refractory, from a patient treated with antithyroid drugs. The source is a female donor with Graves disease.

In the case of this clonotype: With a much larger clone just one base away, this may be a read error. The chain has TRBV2 and TRBJ1-2; 9 bases are shared with TRBD1. The CDR3 contains 17 residues. Germline CDR1 is SNHLY and CDR2 is FYNNEI. CDR3 nucleotides: TGTGCCTGCAGCGATGCCTTATTGGACAGGGGAAACTATGGCTACACCTTC. It codes for CACSDALLDRGNYGYTF. The full variable domain, with the rest looked up from reference TRBV2 and TRBJ1-2, is EPEVTQTPSHQVTQMGQEVILRCVPISNHLYFYWYRQILGQKVEFLVSFYNNEISEKSEIFDDQFSVERPDGSNFTLKIRSTKLEDSAMYFCACSDALLDRGNYGYTFGSGTRLTVV.

Worth noting for this clonotype: A read error is possible here, since a much larger clone lies one base away. The rearrangement uses TRBV24-1 and TRBJ1-2; TRBD1 is a possible D gene (5 bases). This CDR3 spans 14 amino acids. In germline, CDR1 is KGHDR, CDR2 SFDVKD. With 4 bases removed from V and 9 bases from J, the gap between germline ends came to 17 bases. CDR3 protein: CATSEPGLEYSYTF. The DNA of the CDR3 is TGTGCCACCAGTGAACCAGGGTTGGAGTATAGCTACACCTTC.

The V and J genes are TRBV5-1 and TRBJ1-2; TRBD1 might be the D (5 bases). Trimming removed 0 bases at V and 7 bases at J, with 10 bases between. The CDR3 sequence is 13 residues long. The germline gives CDR1 SGHRS, CDR2 YFSETQ. CDR3 bases: TGCGCCAGCAGCTTGGAAGCAGGGACTGGCTACACCTTC. Translated: CASSLEAGTGYTF.